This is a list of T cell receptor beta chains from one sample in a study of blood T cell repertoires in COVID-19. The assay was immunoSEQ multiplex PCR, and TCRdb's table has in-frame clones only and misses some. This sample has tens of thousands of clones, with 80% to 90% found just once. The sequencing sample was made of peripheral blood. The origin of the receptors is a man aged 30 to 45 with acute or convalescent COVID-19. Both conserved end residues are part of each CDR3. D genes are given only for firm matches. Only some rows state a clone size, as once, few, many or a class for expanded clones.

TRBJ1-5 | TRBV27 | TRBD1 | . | CASSLRTGLNQPQHF | TGTGCCAGCAGTTTACGGACAGGCTTAAATCAGCCCCAGCATTTT
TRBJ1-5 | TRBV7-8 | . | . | CASSLVGGSNDQPQHF | TGTGCCAGCAGCTTAGTCGGAGGGAGCAACGATCAGCCCCAGCATTTT
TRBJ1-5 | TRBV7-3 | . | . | CASSAGSGQPQHF | TGTGCCAGCAGCGCAGGGTCAGGACAGCCCCAGCATTTT
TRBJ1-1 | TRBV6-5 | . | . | CASSSDSMNTEAFF | TGTGCCAGCAGTTCCGACAGCATGAACACTGAAGCTTTCTTT
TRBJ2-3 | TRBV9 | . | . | CASSRLVTDTQYF | TGTGCCAGCAGCCGACTAGTAACCGATACGCAGTATTTT
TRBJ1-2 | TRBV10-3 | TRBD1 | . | CAISEQGELANYGYTF | TGTGCCATCAGTGAGCAGGGGGAGTTAGCTAACTATGGCTACACCTTC
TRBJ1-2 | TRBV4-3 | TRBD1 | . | CASSQDRGRNGYTF | TGCGCCAGCAGCCAAGACAGGGGGCGGAATGGCTACACCTTC
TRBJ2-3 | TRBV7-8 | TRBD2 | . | CASSLVAGGGTDTQYF | TGTGCCAGCAGCTTAGTAGCGGGAGGCGGCACAGATACGCAGTATTTT
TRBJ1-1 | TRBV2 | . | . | CASSVLRDEAFF | TGTGCCAGCAGTGTCCTCAGGGATGAAGCTTTCTTT
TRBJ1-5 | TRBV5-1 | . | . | CASSSDGLNQPQHF | TGCGCCAGCAGCTCCGACGGGTTGAATCAGCCCCAGCATTTT
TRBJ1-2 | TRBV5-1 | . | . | CASSLDSDGYTF | TGCGCCAGCAGCCTTGACTCGGATGGCTACACCTTC
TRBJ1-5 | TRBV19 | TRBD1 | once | CASSMGTGSSNQPQHF | TGTGCCAGTAGTATGGGGACAGGGAGTAGCAATCAGCCCCAGCATTTT
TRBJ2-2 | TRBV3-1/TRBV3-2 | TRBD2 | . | CASSPIAGGPSGELFF | TGTGCCAGCAGCCCTATAGCGGGGGGGCCATCCGGGGAGCTGTTTTTT
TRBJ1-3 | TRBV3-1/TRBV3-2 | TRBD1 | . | CASSQEGRTGVNGNTIYF | TGTGCCAGCAGCCAAGAAGGACGGACAGGGGTGAATGGAAACACCATATATTTT
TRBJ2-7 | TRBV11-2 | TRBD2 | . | CASSRLGRPGGFYEQYF | TGTGCCAGCAGCCGTTTAGGACGCCCGGGGGGATTCTACGAGCAGTACTTC
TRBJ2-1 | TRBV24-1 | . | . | CATSDLLGVQFF | TGTGCCACCAGTGATTTGTTAGGGGTGCAGTTCTTC
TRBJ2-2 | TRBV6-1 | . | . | CASSELGSTGELFF | TGTGCCAGCAGTGAGTTGGGGAGCACCGGGGAGCTGTTTTTT
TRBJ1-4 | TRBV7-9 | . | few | CASVGRGTNEKLFF | TGTGCCAGCGTGGGGAGGGGGACTAATGAAAAACTGTTTTTT
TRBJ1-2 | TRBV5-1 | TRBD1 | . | CASSLHAGTGTSGYTF | TGCGCCAGCAGCCTACATGCCGGGACAGGGACCAGTGGCTACACCTTC
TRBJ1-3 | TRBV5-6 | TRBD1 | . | CASSFWTGLTGNTIYF | TGTGCCAGCAGCTTTTGGACAGGGTTAACTGGAAACACCATATATTTT
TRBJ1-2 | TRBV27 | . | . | CASSLMGRPHYGYTF | TGTGCCAGCAGTCTAATGGGCAGGCCACACTATGGCTACACCTTC
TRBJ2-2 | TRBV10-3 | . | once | CAISESRVTGELFF | TGTGCCATCAGTGAGTCGAGGGTCACCGGGGAGCTGTTTTTT
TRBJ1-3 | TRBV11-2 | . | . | CASSLDVNGNTIYF | TGTGCCAGCAGCTTAGATGTTAATGGAAACACCATATATTTT
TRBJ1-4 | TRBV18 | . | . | CASSAERGNEKLFF | TGTGCCAGCTCGGCCGAAAGGGGGAATGAAAAACTGTTTTTT
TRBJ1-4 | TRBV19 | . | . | CASSIDSSPNRFSNEKLFF | TGTGCCAGTAGTATAGATTCATCTCCAAACAGGTTCTCGAATGAAAAACTGTTTTTT